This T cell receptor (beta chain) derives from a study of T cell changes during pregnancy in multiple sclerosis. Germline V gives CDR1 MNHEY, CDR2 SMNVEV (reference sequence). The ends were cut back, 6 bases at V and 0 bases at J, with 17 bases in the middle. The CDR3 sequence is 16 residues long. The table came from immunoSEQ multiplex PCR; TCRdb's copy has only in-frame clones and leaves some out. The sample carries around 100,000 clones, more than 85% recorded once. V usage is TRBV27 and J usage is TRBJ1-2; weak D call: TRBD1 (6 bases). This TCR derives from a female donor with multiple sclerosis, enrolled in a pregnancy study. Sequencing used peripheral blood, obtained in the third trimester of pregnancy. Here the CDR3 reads CASSRDRYTSNYGYTF. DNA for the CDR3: TGTGCCAGCAGCAGAGACAGGTATACCTCTAACTATGGCTACACCTTC.